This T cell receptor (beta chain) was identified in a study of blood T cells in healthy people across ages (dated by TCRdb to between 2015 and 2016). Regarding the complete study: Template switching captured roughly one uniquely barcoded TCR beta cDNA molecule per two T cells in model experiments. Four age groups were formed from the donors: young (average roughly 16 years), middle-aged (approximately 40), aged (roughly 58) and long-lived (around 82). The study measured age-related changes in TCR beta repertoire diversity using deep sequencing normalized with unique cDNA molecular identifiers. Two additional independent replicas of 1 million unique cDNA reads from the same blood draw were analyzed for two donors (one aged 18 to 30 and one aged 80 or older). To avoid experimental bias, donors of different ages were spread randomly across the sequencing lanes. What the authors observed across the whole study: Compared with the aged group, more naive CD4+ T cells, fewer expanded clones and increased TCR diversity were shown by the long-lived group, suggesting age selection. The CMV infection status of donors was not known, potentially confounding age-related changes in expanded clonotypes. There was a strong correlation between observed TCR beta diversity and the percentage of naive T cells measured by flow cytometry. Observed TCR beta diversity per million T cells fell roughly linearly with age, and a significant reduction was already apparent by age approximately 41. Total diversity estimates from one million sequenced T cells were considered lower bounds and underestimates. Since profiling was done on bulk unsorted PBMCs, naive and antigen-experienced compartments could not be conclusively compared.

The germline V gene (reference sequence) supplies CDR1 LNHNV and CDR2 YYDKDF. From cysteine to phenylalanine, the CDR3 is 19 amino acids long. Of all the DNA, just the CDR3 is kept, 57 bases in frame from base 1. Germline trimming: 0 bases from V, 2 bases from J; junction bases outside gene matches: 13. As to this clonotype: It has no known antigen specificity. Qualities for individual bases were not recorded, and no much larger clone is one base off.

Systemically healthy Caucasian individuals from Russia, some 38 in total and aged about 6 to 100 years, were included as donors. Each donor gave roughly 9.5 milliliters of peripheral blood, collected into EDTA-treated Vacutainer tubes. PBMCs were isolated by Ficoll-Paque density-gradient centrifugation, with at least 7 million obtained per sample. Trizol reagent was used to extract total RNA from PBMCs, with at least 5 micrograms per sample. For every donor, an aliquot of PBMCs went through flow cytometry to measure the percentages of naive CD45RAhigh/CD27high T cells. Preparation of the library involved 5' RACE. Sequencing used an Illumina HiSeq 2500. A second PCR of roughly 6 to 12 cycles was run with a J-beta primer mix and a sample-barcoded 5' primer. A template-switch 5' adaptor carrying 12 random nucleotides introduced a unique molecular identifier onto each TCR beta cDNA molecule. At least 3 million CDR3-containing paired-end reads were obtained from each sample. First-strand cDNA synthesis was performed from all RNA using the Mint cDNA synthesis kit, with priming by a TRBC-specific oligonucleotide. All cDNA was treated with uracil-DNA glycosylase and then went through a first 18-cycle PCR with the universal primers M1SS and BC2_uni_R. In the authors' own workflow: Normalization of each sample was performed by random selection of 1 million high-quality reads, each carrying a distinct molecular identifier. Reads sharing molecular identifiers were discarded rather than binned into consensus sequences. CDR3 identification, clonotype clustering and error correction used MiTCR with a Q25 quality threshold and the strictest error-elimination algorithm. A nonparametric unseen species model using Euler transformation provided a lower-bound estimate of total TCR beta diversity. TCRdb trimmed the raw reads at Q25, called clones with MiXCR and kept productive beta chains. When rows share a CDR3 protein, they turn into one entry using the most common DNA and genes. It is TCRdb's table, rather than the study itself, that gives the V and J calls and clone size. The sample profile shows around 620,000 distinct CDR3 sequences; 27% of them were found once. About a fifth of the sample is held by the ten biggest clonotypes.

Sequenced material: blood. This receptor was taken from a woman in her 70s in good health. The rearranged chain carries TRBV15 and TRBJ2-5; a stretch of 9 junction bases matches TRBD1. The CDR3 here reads CATSRDWDREVAGQETQYF. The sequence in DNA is TGTGCCACCAGCAGAGATTGGGACAGGGAGGTTGCGGGTCAAGAGACCCAGTACTTC. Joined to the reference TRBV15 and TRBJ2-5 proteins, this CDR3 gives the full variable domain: DAMVIQNPRYQVTQFGKPVTLSCSQTLNHNVMYWYQQKSSQAPKLLFHYYDKDFNNEADTPDNFQSRRPNTSFCFLDIRSPGLGDTAMYLCATSRDWDREVAGQETQYFGPGTRLLVL.